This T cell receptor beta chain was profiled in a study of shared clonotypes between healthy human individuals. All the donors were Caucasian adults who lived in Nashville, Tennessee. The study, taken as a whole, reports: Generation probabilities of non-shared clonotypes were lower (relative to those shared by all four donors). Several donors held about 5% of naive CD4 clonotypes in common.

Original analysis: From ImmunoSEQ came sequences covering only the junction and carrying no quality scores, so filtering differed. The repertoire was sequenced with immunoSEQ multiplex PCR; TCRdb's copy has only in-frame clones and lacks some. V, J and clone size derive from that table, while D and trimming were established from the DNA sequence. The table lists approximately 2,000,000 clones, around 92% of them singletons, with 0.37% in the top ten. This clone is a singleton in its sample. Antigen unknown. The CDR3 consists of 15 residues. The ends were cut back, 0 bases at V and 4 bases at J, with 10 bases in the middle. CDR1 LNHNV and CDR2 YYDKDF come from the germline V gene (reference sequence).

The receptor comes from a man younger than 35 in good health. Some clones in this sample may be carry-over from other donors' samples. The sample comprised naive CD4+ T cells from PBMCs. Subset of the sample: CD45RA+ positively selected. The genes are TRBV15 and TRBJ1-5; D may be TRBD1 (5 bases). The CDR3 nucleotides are TGTGCCACCAGCAGAGATGGGAGGACAAATCAGCCCCAGCATTTT. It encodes CATSRDGRTNQPQHF.